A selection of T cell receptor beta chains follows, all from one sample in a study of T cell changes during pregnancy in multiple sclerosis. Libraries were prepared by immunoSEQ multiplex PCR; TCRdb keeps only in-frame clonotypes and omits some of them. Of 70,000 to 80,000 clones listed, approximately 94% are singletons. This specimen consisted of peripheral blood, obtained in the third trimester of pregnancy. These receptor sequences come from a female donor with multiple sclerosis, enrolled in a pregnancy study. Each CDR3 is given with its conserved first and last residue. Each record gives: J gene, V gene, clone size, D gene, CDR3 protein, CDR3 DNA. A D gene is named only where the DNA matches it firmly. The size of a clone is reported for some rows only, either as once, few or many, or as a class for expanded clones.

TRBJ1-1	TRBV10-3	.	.	CAISQETEAFF	TGTGCCATCAGCCAAGAGACTGAAGCTTTCTTT
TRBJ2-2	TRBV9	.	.	CASSDAGTGELFF	TGTGCCAGCAGCGACGCAGGCACCGGGGAGCTGTTTTTT
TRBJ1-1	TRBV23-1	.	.	CASSQQGSYTEAFF	TGCGCCAGCAGTCAACAGGGTTCATACACTGAAGCTTTCTTT
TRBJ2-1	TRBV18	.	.	CASSPPTGVAYNEQFF	TGTGCCAGCTCACCACCTACCGGGGTTGCCTACAATGAGCAGTTCTTC
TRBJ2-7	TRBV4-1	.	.	CASRDSPSGQYF	TGCGCCAGCAGGGACAGCCCCAGCGGGCAGTACTTC
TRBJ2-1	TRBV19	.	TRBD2	CASSIPSGASYNEQFF	TGTGCCAGTAGTATCCCCAGCGGGGCATCCTACAATGAGCAGTTCTTC
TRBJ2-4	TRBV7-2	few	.	CASSLASVTRGIQYF	TGTGCCAGCAGTCTAGCCTCAGTGACTCGCGGCATTCAGTACTTC
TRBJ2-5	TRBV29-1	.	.	CSVGLAGETQYF	TGCAGCGTTGGGCTTGCGGGGGAGACCCAGTACTTC
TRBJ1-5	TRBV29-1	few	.	CSVWAGNNQPQHF	TGCAGCGTTTGGGCAGGGAACAATCAGCCCCAGCATTTT
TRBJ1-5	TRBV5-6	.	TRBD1	CASSYGQGDGNQPQHF	TGTGCCAGCAGCTATGGTCAGGGGGATGGTAATCAGCCCCAGCATTTT
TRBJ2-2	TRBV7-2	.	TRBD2	CASSFGTSTGELFF	TGTGCCAGCAGCTTTGGGACTAGCACCGGGGAGCTGTTTTTT
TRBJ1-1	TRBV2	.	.	CATEAGSTEAFF	TGTGCCACCGAAGCCGGGAGCACTGAAGCTTTCTTT
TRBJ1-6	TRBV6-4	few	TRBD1	CASSPGTGENSPLHF	TGTGCCAGCAGCCCCGGGACAGGGGAAAATTCACCCCTCCACTTT
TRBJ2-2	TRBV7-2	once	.	CASSSSSSIPGELFF	TGTGCCAGCAGCTCGTCATCTAGCATTCCCGGGGAGCTGTTTTTT
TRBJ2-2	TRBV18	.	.	CASSPTREVGTGELFF	TGTGCCAGCTCACCAACAAGAGAGGTGGGCACCGGGGAGCTGTTTTTT
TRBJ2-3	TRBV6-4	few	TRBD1	CASGPGTGGADTQYF	TGTGCCAGCGGCCCCGGGACAGGGGGCGCAGATACGCAGTATTTT
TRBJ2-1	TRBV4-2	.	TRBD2	CASSQETGGGNEQFF	TGTGCCAGCAGCCAAGAAACCGGGGGGGGGAATGAGCAGTTCTTC
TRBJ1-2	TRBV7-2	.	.	CASTTRGSRSSTF	TGTGCCAGCACCACTCGTGGGAGTAGAAGCTCCACCTTC
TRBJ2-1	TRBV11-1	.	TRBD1	CASSLTPGQGSHEQFF	TGTGCCAGCAGCTTGACTCCGGGACAGGGTAGTCATGAGCAGTTCTTC
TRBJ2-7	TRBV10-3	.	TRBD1	CAIRTDRAWEQYF	TGTGCCATCAGGACGGACAGGGCTTGGGAGCAGTACTTC
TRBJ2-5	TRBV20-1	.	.	CSVVGPETQYF	TGCAGTGTCGTGGGGCCAGAGACCCAGTACTTC
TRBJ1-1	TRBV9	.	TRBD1	CASSVEGASNTEAFF	TGTGCCAGCAGCGTAGAGGGGGCATCGAACACTGAAGCTTTCTTT
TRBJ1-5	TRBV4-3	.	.	CASSQGGLNQPQHF	TGCGCCAGCAGCCAAGGAGGTTTGAATCAGCCCCAGCATTTT
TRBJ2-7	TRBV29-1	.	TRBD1	CSVWTGGYQHEQYF	TGCAGCGTGTGGACAGGGGGCTATCAGCACGAGCAGTACTTC
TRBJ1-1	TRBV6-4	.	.	CASSEQLNTEAFF	TGTGCCAGCAGTGAACAGCTAAACACTGAAGCTTTCTTT
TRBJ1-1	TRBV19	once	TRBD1	CASSLGTGGNTEAFF	TGTGCCAGTTCGTTGGGGACAGGGGGCAATACTGAAGCTTTCTTT
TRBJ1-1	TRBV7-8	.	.	CASSSRVNTEAFF	TGTGCCAGCAGCTCCAGGGTCAACACTGAAGCTTTCTTT
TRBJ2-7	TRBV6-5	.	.	CATTKGSINYEQYF	TGTGCCACTACTAAAGGTTCCATTAACTACGAGCAGTACTTC